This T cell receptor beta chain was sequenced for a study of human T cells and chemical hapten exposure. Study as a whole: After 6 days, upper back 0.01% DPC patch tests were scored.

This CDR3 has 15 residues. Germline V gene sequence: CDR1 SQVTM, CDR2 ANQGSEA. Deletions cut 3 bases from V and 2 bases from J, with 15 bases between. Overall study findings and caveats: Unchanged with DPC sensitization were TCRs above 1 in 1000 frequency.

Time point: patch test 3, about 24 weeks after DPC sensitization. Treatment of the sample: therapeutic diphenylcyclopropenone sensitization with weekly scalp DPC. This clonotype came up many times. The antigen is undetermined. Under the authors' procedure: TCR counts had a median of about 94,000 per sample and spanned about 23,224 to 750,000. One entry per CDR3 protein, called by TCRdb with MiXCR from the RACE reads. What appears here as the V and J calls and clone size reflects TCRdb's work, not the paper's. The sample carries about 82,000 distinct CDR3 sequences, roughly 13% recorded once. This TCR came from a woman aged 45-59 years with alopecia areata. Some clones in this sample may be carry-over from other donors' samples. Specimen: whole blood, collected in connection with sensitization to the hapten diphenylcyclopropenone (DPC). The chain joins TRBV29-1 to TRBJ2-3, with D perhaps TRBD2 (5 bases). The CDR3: CSVESFSDTTDTQYF. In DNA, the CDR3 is TGCAGCGTTGAGTCGTTTAGCGACACCACAGATACGCAGTATTTT.